The 4 T cell receptor beta chains below were found in one sample sequenced in a study of shared clonotypes between healthy human individuals. Here immunoSEQ multiplex PCR was the method, and the copy in TCRdb shows in-frame clones only, minus some. The repertoire holds around 1,000,000 clones, with approximately 75% as singletons. Material: memory CD4+ T cells from PBMCs. Stated subset: CD45RA-negative fraction. The receptors shown here come from a man younger than 30 in good health. Some clones in this sample may be carry-over from other donors' samples.

This clone has a handful of counts. The chain uses TRBV18 and TRBJ1-1, with 7 bases fitting TRBD1. The CDR3 length is 15 residues. Germline V lookup: CDR1 KGHSH, CDR2 LQKENI. J lost 1 base, V lost 3 bases, and 5 bases had no gene match. CDR3 coding DNA: TGTGCCAGCTCACCGCGGGACAGTTCGAACACTGAAGCTTTCTTT. This encodes CASSPRDSSNTEAFF.

This rearrangement joins TRBV27 to TRBJ1-2; TRBD1 matches 7 bases. From germline, CDR1 is MNHEY and CDR2 SMNVEV (reference sequence). This CDR3 has 14 amino acids. J lost 5 bases, V lost 6 bases, and 9 bases had no gene match. The CDR3 sequence is CASSPGRGRYGYTF. The CDR3 DNA sequence: TGTGCCAGCAGCCCGGGAAGGGGGCGTTATGGCTACACCTTC.

The V and J genes are TRBV28 and TRBJ2-3, with TRBD2 matching 10 bases. CDR3 length: 17 amino acids. After removal of 7 bases from V and 1 base from J, the junction contained 11 bases not matched to a gene. Germline V CDR1 and CDR2: MDHEN, SYDVKM. DNA for the CDR3: TGTGCCAGCACGGGGGCTAGCGGGAGCTTGGGCACAGATACGCAGTATTTT. Amino acids: CASTGASGSLGTDTQYF.

The gene calls are TRBV7-3 and TRBJ1-1, with D tentatively TRBD1 (6 bases). CDR3 length: 16 residues. V was pared by 0 bases and J by 1 base, with 12 bases between. Germline assignment: CDR1 SGHTA and CDR2 FQGTGA. In DNA, the CDR3 is TGTGCCAGCAGCTTAACCCGGGACACACGGAACACTGAAGCTTTCTTT. Translating it yields CASSLTRDTRNTEAFF. The variable domain in full, completed from reference TRBV7-3 and TRBJ1-1, reads GAGVSQTPSNKVTEKGKYVELRCDPISGHTALYWYRQSLGQGPEFLIYFQGTGAADDSGLPNDRFFAVRPEGSVSTLKIQRTERGDSAVYLCASSLTRDTRNTEAFFGQGTRLTVV.